This T cell receptor (beta chain) was retrieved from a study of OX40 agonist ivuxolimab in advanced cancers. The assay was immunoSEQ multiplex PCR, and TCRdb's table has in-frame clones only and misses some. The profile shows tens of thousands of clones, approximately 90% of them singletons. Sequences were derived from CD4+ or CD8+ T cells sorted from blood, sampled in a trial of the OX40 agonist ivuxolimab. The receptor was derived from an adult with an advanced solid tumor such as melanoma, head and neck, liver or kidney cancer.

CDR3 nucleotides: TGTGCCAGCAGCCCAGGGGAGGGTGAGCAGTTCTTC. It translates to CASSPGEGEQFF. The chain uses TRBV5-4 and TRBJ2-1; maybe TRBD2 (7 bases). The V gene lost 4 bases and the J gene lost 9 bases, with 11 bases spanning the gap. CDR1 SGHNT and CDR2 YYREEE come from the germline V gene (reference sequence). This CDR3 has 12 residues.